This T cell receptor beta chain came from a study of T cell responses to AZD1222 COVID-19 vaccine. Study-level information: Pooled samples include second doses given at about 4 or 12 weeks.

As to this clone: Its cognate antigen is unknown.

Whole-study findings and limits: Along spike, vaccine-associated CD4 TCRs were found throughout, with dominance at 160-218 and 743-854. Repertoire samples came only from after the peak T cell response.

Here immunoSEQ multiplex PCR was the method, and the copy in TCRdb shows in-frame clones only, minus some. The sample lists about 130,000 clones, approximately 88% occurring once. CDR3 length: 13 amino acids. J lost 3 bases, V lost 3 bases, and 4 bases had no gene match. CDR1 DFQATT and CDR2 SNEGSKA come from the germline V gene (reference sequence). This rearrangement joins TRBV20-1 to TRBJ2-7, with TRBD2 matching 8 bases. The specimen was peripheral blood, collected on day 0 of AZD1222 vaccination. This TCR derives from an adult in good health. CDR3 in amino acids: CSASSGTSYEQYF. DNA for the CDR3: TGCAGTGCTAGTTCCGGGACTAGCTACGAGCAGTACTTC.